This TCR beta chain emerged from a study of blood T cell repertoires in COVID-19 (dated by TCRdb to 2019 to 2021). Concerning the study at large: Samples from collaborators originated in the United States, Italy and Spain and spanned both the acute and convalescent phases of COVID-19. The prospective study material was composed of cDNA or gDNA derived from T cells, B-cell-depleted T cells, or PBMCs. Subjects who had been exposed to COVID-19, were actively infected with it, or had recovered from it provided the deeply sampled blood TCRbeta repertoires that made up the dataset. A freely available public database, intended as a resource for researchers studying the immune response to SARS-CoV-2, is where the repertoires were released. The samples were drawn from the first 160 participants of the ongoing ImmuneRACE study and from 950 to 1,500 subjects provided by 6 global collaborators. A de-identified subject ID, COVID-19 status, age in years and sex were almost always included in the sample metadata. Where HLA class I and class II types were available, the types were taken from metadata supplied by the sample provider, not from assay-based typing. What the authors observed across the whole study: The quantity of clinical and demographic metadata differed by source and by participant and was supplied without curation.

TCRbeta CDR3 regions were amplified from genomic DNA using the immunoSEQ Assay, a bias-controlled multiplex PCR. From the authors' description of their analysis: Within the assay, amplification of reference gene primers was used to estimate how many nucleated cells each sample contained. Sequence reads were collapsed and filtered to measure the absolute abundance of every unique TCRbeta CDR3 rearrangement. Productive Simpson clonality was computed per sample as the square root of Simpson's diversity index over productive rearrangements. TCRdb holds this immuneACCESS table with in-frame rearrangements only. Some clones are missing; in checked studies, unresolved V genes explain under half, and the rest has no known cause. The V and J calls and clone size come from that table; D and trimming were worked out from the DNA. The sample data list about 350,000 clones, and roughly nine tenths of these were observed just once. Under 5% of the sample is held by the ten biggest clonotypes.

One collaborating source in Seattle enrolled patients during active infection and followed them longitudinally through the course of disease. Whole blood was collected in K2EDTA tubes by collaborating institutions according to the institutions' own protocols. For TCRbeta analysis, collaborators shipped samples in one of three forms: frozen whole blood, isolated PBMCs, or DNA extracted from either of those sample types. Turning to this clone: The clone's antigen remains unknown. No quality values exist for individual bases; no much larger clone is one base distant.

The CDR3 goes from the cysteine to the phenylalanine over 14 residues. The DNA shown is the 42-base CDR3, in frame from base 1. Sequences SGHRS (CDR1) and YFSETQ (CDR2) are obtained from the germline V gene. Germline trimming: 1 base from V, 5 bases from J; junction bases outside gene matches: 1. This chain is built from TRBV5-1 and TRBJ1-4; a stretch of 8 junction bases matches TRBD1. The sequence was collected from a woman aged 55-69 years with COVID-19, enrolled during active disease. The sample consisted of peripheral blood. The bases read TGCGCCAGCAGCTTGTACAGGGGGAATGAAAAACTGTTTTTT. It translates to CASSLYRGNEKLFF.